Below, one TCR beta chain is given with its context. This receptor's antigen is unknown. Per-base quality was not reported, and no clone a single base away is much larger than it. Samples labelled H came from distinct, geographically separated regions of the hepatocellular carcinoma nodule. All patients had early-stage hepatocellular carcinoma and received no therapy before surgical resection. No macroscopic evidence of necrosis or hemorrhage was present in the sampled areas. Multiple regions from a couple of patients underwent TCR sequencing (ImmunoSeq). Frozen tissue samples from resection were taken at least 1 cm away from one another. Genomic DNA was extracted from bulk tissue using the DNeasy blood and tissue kit. The immunoSEQ assay was used to sequence TCR beta chain CDR3 regions from genomic DNA. Rearranged VDJ segments were amplified with primers annealing to V and J segments. Processing in the source paper ran as follows. Clonality and richness metrics were computed with the ImmunoSeq Analyzer software. To find clones with differing abundance between regions, Fisher's exact test was applied together with a beta-binomial method for extra stringency. As stored in TCRdb, this immuneACCESS dataset retains in-frame rearrangements with V and J assigned. A fraction of the clones does not appear; measured against another copy, unresolved V genes explain less than half of the discrepancy, and the remainder lacks a known reason. From that table come the V and J calls and clone size; the DNA was used to work out D and trimming. Recorded for this sample are more than 6,000 clones; under 60% of them occurred a single time. The ten largest make up about 15% of the sample.

From the cysteine through the phenylalanine, the CDR3 covers 14 amino acids. Of all the DNA, just the CDR3 is kept, 42 bases in frame from base 1. Trimming takes 7 bases off V and 6 bases off J; junction bases not matched to a gene: 10. For CDR1 and CDR2, the germline V gene lists SGHDT and YYEEEE. These data belong to a study of intratumoral heterogeneity in liver cancer. With respect to the entire study: In the full approximately 15-patient cohort, the median age was around 66 years and the majority of patients were male. The overall cohort comprised 70 to 75 multiregional samples from approximately 14 HCC patients, with 50 to 55 tumoral and roughly 20 adjacent nontumoral regions. To investigate intratumor heterogeneity, the study integrated RNA-seq, DNA sequencing, TCR-seq and SNP array data drawn from multiple regions of hepatocellular carcinoma specimens. On the study overall, not on this receptor specifically: TCR sequencing reportedly confirmed RNA-seq-based estimates of regional differences in tumor-infiltrating lymphocyte burden. In each sequenced patient, tumor region a showed significantly more unique T-cell clonal expansions than tumor region b. A relatively low patient number and under-sampled tumor-infiltrating lymphocyte representation were acknowledged by the authors as limitations. Overall T cell clonality did not differ significantly between tumor regions within either sequenced patient.

Recombination joined TRBV5-6 with TRBJ1-5; 7 junctional bases match TRBD1. This TCR came from a man in his 70s with hepatocellular carcinoma. The sequencing used tumor tissue, collected before any cancer treatment. The base sequence is TGTGCCAGCTCCCGGACAGGACGGGGTCAGCCCCAGCATTTT. Its translation is CASSRTGRGQPQHF.